This TCR beta chain was documented in a study of tumor and adjacent non-tumor tissue in lung cancer. Whole-study findings and limits: Compared with tumor, normal lung showed significantly lower TCR diversity.

The template was RNA from unsorted bulk tissue. Regarding this clonotype: Its specificity is unknown. This clone may be a read error of a much larger clone one base away. No conserved phenylalanine or tryptophan is present at the end of the CDR3, so a read error is the likely explanation.

A modified ARM-PCR protocol with three rounds of nested PCR amplified TCRbeta. TCRdb redid the calling of the multiplex PCR reads with MiXCR, one entry per CDR3 protein. The data show 77,000 or so distinct CDR3 sequences, roughly 80% seen once. Material: lung tumor tissue. This receptor was obtained from a woman between 50 and 59 years old with non-small cell lung cancer.

CDR3 sequence: CASSSSAGGSYNEQFL. In DNA, the CDR3 is TGTGCCAGCAGTTCCTCAGCGGGAGGCTCCTACAATGAGCAGTTCCTC. The chain couples TRBV28 to TRBJ2-1; TRBD2 matches 9 bases. Trimming removed 4 bases from V and 0 bases from J; junction bases left unmatched: 4. CDR1 and CDR2 from the germline V gene are MDHEN and SYDVKM. This CDR3 has 16 residues.